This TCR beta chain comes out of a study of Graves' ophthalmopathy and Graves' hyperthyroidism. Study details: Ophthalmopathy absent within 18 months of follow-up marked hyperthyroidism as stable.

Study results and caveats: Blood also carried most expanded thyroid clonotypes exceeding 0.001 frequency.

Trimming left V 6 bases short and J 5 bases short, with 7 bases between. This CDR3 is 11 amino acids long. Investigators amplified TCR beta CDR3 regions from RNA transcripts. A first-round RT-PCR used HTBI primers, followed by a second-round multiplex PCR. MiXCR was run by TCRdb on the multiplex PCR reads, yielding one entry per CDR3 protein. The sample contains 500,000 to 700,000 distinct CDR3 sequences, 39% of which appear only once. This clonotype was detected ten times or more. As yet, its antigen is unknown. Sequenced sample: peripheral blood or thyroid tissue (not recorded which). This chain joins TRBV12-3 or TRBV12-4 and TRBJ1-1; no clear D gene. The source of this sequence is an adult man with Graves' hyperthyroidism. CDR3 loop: CASSQVTEAFF. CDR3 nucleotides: TGTGCCAGCAGCCAAGTAACTGAAGCTTTCTTT.